One sample yielded the 27 T cell receptor beta chains listed below, sequenced in a study of spatial heterogeneity in lung cancer. Study-level findings and limits: In tumors, expanded intratumoral alpha and beta TCR counts tracked mutation counts.

Time point denoted: sample taken at primary tumor resection. TCRdb passed the 5' RACE reads through MiXCR, listing each CDR3 protein once. The sample comprises 2,000 to 2,500 distinct CDR3 sequences, approximately 15% of which are singletons, and roughly 10% rests with the top ten. These receptors have no known antigen. The material was lung tumor tissue, obtained at surgery. Every receptor here comes from a male donor with early-stage non-small cell lung cancer.

By share, this clonotype ranks as large. The chain has TRBV20-1 and TRBJ2-7; D unresolved. Trimming pared 1 base from V and 9 bases from J, leaving 19 bases between. The germline CDR1 and CDR2 sequences are DFQATT and SNEGSKA (reference sequence). The CDR3 sequence is 14 residues long. The DNA for the CDR3 is TGCAGTGCTAGAGTGGAGTTAAGGGCGACGAGGCAGTACTTC. This codes for CSARVELRATRQYF.

The V call is TRBV6-1, the J call TRBJ1-1; D is ambiguous. Germline V gene lookup returns CDR1 MNHNS and CDR2 SASEGT. V gave up 2 bases and J gave up 4 bases, with 8 bases separating them. This CDR3 is built from 13 residues. The CDR3 is CASSELGITEAFF. CDR3 bases: TGTGCCAGCAGTGAACTTGGAATCACTGAAGCTTTCTTT.

Within the sample, this clonotype is medium-sized. V usage is TRBV7-3 and J usage is TRBJ2-3; 10 bases are a match to TRBD2. The CDR3 sequence is 16 residues long. Germline CDR1 and CDR2: SGHTA and FQGTGA. V shed 2 bases and J 5 bases; nucleotides not matched to a gene: 7. The CDR3 sequence: CASSLGSGGIGDTQYF. The CDR3 bases are TGTGCCAGCAGCTTAGGTAGCGGGGGGATCGGAGATACGCAGTATTTT.

This clonotype was recorded a few times. This rearrangement joins TRBV21-1 to TRBJ2-4; TRBD1, the D gene given by the table, was not confirmed from the DNA. TRBV21-1 is described as a pseudogene. There are 16 residues in the CDR3. Written as DNA, the CDR3 is TGTGCCAGCAGCAAACGGAACAGGGGGTCGAAGAACATTCAGTACTTC. Translation gives CASSKRNRGSKNIQYF.

This clonotype is labeled as large. CDR3 protein: CASSLTGGLTEQYF. CDR3 DNA sequence: TGTGCCAGCAGCTTGACAGGGGGGCTTACGGAGCAGTACTTC. This rearrangement joins TRBV5-5 to TRBJ2-7; 8 nucleotides align to TRBD1. The germline V gene has CDR1 SGHKS and CDR2 YYEKEE (reference sequence). Trimming cost V 1 base and J 7 bases; bases outside gene matches: 7. The CDR3 is 14 amino acids.

This clonotype was seen more than once but under ten times. The chain recombines TRBV9 with TRBJ2-5; TRBD1 matches 12 bases. This CDR3 region has 15 residues. The V and J ends lost 2 bases and 5 bases, in that order; junction bases with no gene match: 4. Germline-derived CDR1 and CDR2 are SGDLS and YYNGEE. CDR3: CASSVGTGGVETQYF. The CDR3 DNA sequence: TGTGCCAGCAGCGTCGGGACAGGGGGCGTGGAGACCCAGTACTTC.

Judged by abundance, this clonotype is medium-sized. The V gene is TRBV7-2, the J gene TRBJ2-2; tentative D call: TRBD1 (5 bases). V was pared by 5 bases and J by 4 bases, with 14 bases between. Germline CDR1 SGHTA, CDR2 FQGNSA. The CDR3 is made up of 15 amino acids. CDR3 bases: TGTGCCAGCAGCCCAACCCCCAGGGCCACCGGGGAGCTGTTTTTT. As protein: CASSPTPRATGELFF.

By proportion, this clonotype is medium-sized. The V gene is TRBV5-8, the J gene TRBJ2-1, with 10 bases identical to TRBD1. This CDR3 region has 15 residues. Germline assignment: CDR1 SGHTS and CDR2 YDEGEE. The trim removed 7 bases at V and 3 bases at J, leaving 7 bases unmatched. The chain's CDR3 is CASRGRDRGYNEQFF. CDR3 DNA sequence: TGTGCCAGCCGGGGGCGGGACAGGGGCTACAATGAGCAGTTCTTC.

The genes are TRBV20-1 and TRBJ1-6; weak D call: TRBD1 (5 bases). The CDR3 consists of 13 residues. V was clipped by 1 base and J by 8 bases, with 9 bases between them. Per the germline V gene, CDR1 is DFQATT and CDR2 is SNEGSKA (reference sequence). The CDR3 is CSARGGEDSPLHF. The CDR3 DNA reads TGCAGTGCTAGAGGGGGCGAGGATTCACCCCTCCACTTT.

This clonotype is medium-sized by share. J is TRBJ1-5 and V is TRBV20-1; D is ambiguous. The CDR3 has 13 residues. Per germline, CDR1 DFQATT and CDR2 SNEGSKA (reference sequence). The ends were cut back, 3 bases at V and 4 bases at J, with 10 bases in the middle. The CDR3 loop reads CSASAEINQPQHF. The DNA for the CDR3 is TGCAGTGCTAGTGCAGAGATAAATCAGCCCCAGCATTTT.

This clonotype counts as large. The chain recombines TRBV4-3 with TRBJ2-1, with a possible D match to TRBD1 (5 bases). With 0 bases removed from V and 15 bases from J, the gap between germline ends came to 24 bases. The CDR3 totals 16 residues. CDR1 is LGHNA and CDR2 is YSLEER in the germline V gene. CDR3 in DNA: TGCGCCAGCAGCCAAGATCTCAACTTACCTGGGGCCCCATGGTTCTTC. Its protein product is CASSQDLNLPGAPWFF.

This clonotype qualifies as medium-sized (0.01 to 0.1%). The rearrangement joins TRBV28 to TRBJ2-1, with D hard to call. This CDR3 has 12 amino acids. Germline CDR1 is MDHEN and CDR2 is SYDVKM. Between the trimmed V and J ends, which lost 6 bases and 6 bases, there was a span of 9 bases. The CDR3 coding sequence is TGTGCCAGCAGCCGCCTTGGCAATGAGCAGTTCTTC. Translating it yields CASSRLGNEQFF.

In its sample, this clonotype is medium-sized. The rearrangement uses TRBV6-2 or TRBV6-3 and TRBJ2-5; the match to TRBD2 covers 11 bases. Germline assignment: CDR1 MNHEY and CDR2 SVGEGT. J gave up 5 bases and V 5 bases, and 7 bases lay outside the gene matches. The CDR3 totals 15 residues. DNA for the CDR3: TGTGCCAGCAGTCCACCAACTAGCGGGGGCGAGACCCAGTACTTC. It encodes CASSPPTSGGETQYF.

This clonotype is judged medium-sized. The rearrangement joins TRBV6-2 or TRBV6-3 to TRBJ1-6; TRBD1 is a possible D gene (5 bases). Germline V CDR1 and CDR2: MNHEY, SVGEGT. This CDR3 contains 15 residues. V lost 6 bases, J lost 8 bases, and 17 bases lay in between. CDR3 in DNA: TGTGCCAGCAGACCCGGGACCGGGGGGTATTCACCCCTCCACTTT. Translated, it gives CASRPGTGGYSPLHF.

This clonotype was detected a few times. The chain has TRBV4-3 and TRBJ1-2; D uncertain. Trimming took 0 bases from V and 8 from J, leaving 13 bases between them. Looked up from germline, CDR1 is LGHNA and CDR2 is YSLEER. CDR3 length equals 14 residues. The CDR3 region is CASSQDRRKGGYTF. The CDR3 nucleotides read TGCGCCAGCAGCCAAGATCGTAGGAAGGGAGGCTACACCTTC.

By share, this clonotype counts as large. The rearrangement joins TRBV19 to TRBJ2-7, with 7 positions matching TRBD1. The trim removed 3 bases at V and 3 bases at J, leaving 5 bases unmatched. Per germline, CDR1 LNHDA and CDR2 SQIVND (reference sequence). CDR3 length: 14 amino acids. The CDR3 coding sequence is TGTGCCAGTAGTATCTTGGGACAGAGCTACGAGCAGTACTTC. Its protein product is CASSILGQSYEQYF.

By frequency in the sample, this clonotype is medium-sized (0.01 to 0.1%). The chain employs TRBV11-2 and TRBJ2-2; D may correspond to TRBD1 or TRBD2 (5 bases each). The germline CDR1 and CDR2 sequences are SGHAT and FQNNGV. CDR3 length equals 14 residues. V lost 5 bases and J 1 base, leaving 8 bases between the germline ends. The CDR3, as DNA: TGTGCCAGCAGCGTGGGACGGAACACCGGGGAGCTGTTTTTT. Protein sequence: CASSVGRNTGELFF.

By share of the sample, this clonotype is medium-sized (0.01 to 0.1%). The chain carries TRBV6-5 and TRBJ2-5; D tentatively reads TRBD1 or TRBD2 (6 bases each). Trimming pared 5 bases from V and 5 bases from J, leaving 21 bases between. CDR3 length: 16 residues. From germline, CDR1 is MNHEY and CDR2 SVGAGI. The CDR3 loop reads CASSLQGSGQLETQYF. DNA of the CDR3: TGTGCCAGCAGTCTACAGGGCAGCGGGCAGTTGGAGACCCAGTACTTC.

In this sample, this clonotype is medium-sized. V and J are TRBV7-9 and TRBJ2-2; 9 bases line up with TRBD1. Looked up from germline, CDR1 is SEHNR and CDR2 is FQNEAQ (reference sequence). The CDR3 length is 13 residues. The CDR3 sequence is CAYEDRGAGELFF. CDR3 in DNA: TGTGCATACGAGGACAGGGGTGCCGGGGAGCTGTTTTTT.

This clonotype ranks as medium-sized (0.01 to 0.1%). The chain recombines TRBV11-3 with TRBJ2-3; D remains ambiguous. Germline CDR1 is SGHNT and CDR2 is YENEEA. The CDR3 length is 14 residues. Trimming shortened V by 1 base and J by 2 bases, and 7 bases separated the two germline ends. CDR3 loop: CASSLGAATDTQYF. In DNA, the CDR3 is TGTGCCAGCAGCTTAGGAGCAGCCACAGATACGCAGTATTTT. The full variable domain, its missing parts supplied by reference TRBV11-3 and TRBJ2-3, is EAGVVQSPRYKIIEKKQPVAFWCNPISGHNTLYWYLQNLGQGPELLIRYENEEAVDDSQLPKDRFSAERLKGVDSTLKIQPAELGDSAVYLCASSLGAATDTQYFGPGTRLTVL.

This clonotype was observed a handful of times. The J gene is TRBJ1-4, the V gene TRBV12-3 or TRBV12-4, with D possibly TRBD1 on 5 matching bases. The V end lost 5 bases, the J end lost 5 bases, and 9 bases lay between the germline ends. The CDR3 covers 13 residues. The CDR3 DNA is TGTGCCAGCAGTGGGACGGGGAATGAAAAACTGTTTTTT. It specifies CASSGTGNEKLFF.

This clonotype is classed as medium-sized. This chain uses TRBV19 with TRBJ2-1; D might be TRBD1 (5 bases). Trimming stripped 6 bases from V and 0 bases from J, with 12 bases between. This CDR3 is 15 amino acids long. In germline, CDR1 is LNHDA, CDR2 SQIVND (reference sequence). Here the CDR3 DNA reads TGTGCCAGTAGCTTGACAGTGAGCTCCTACAATGAGCAGTTCTTC. Residues: CASSLTVSSYNEQFF. The variable domain in full, completed from reference TRBV19 and TRBJ2-1, reads DGGITQSPKYLFRKEGQNVTLSCEQNLNHDAMYWYRQDPGQGLRLIYYSQIVNDFQKGDIAEGYSVSREKKESFPLTVTSAQKNPTAFYLCASSLTVSSYNEQFFGPGTRLTVL.

By share, this clonotype counts as large. J is TRBJ1-1 and V is TRBV29-1; D call uncertain. Trimming pared 4 bases from V and 7 bases from J, leaving 22 bases between. Germline lookup yields CDR1 SQVTM and CDR2 ANQGSEA. The CDR3 is made up of 15 amino acids. The CDR3 here is CSVAVMHEEVYEAFF. CDR3 nucleotides: TGCAGCGTTGCTGTCATGCACGAAGAAGTCTATGAAGCTTTCTTT.

This clonotype is labeled as medium-sized. This chain connects TRBV7-9 to TRBJ2-1; no reliable D call. Germline V gene lookup returns CDR1 SEHNR and CDR2 FQNEAQ (reference sequence). Trimming pared 4 bases from V and 6 bases from J, leaving 13 bases between. This CDR3 is built from 14 residues. The CDR3 sequence is CASSSEAVINEQFF. The CDR3 region has the DNA TGTGCCAGCAGCTCCGAGGCAGTGATCAATGAGCAGTTCTTC.

By frequency in the sample, this clonotype is medium-sized (0.01 to 0.1%). The rearrangement links TRBV7-2 to TRBJ2-2; D gene unclear. Deletions cut 4 bases from V and 5 bases from J, with 17 bases between. The CDR3 spans 16 residues. Germline V CDR1 and CDR2: SGHTA, FQGNSA. The chain's CDR3 is CASSSIVVVPTGELFF. In DNA, the CDR3 is TGTGCCAGCAGCTCCATAGTGGTGGTCCCGACCGGGGAGCTGTTTTTT.

This clonotype is labeled large. This sequence joins TRBV4-3 and TRBJ2-1; 13 bases match TRBD2. The CDR3 has 17 amino acids. Germline V gives CDR1 LGHNA, CDR2 YSLEER. V gave up 0 bases and J gave up 5 bases; unmatched junction bases: 4. CDR3 region: CASSQDSLAGGHNEQFF. The CDR3 nucleotides read TGCGCCAGCAGCCAAGATTCACTAGCGGGAGGGCACAATGAGCAGTTCTTC.

This clonotype is categorized as medium-sized (0.01 to 0.1%). The V and J genes are TRBV12-3 or TRBV12-4 and TRBJ2-7; possibly TRBD1 for D (6 bases). Trimming took off 5 bases at V and 6 bases at J, with 17 bases between the two ends. The CDR3 extends over 14 amino acids. The chain's CDR3 is CASSRDMTGAEQYF. The CDR3 nucleotides read TGTGCCAGCAGTCGAGATATGACAGGCGCCGAGCAGTACTTC.